The present entry profiles one TCR beta chain with its context. The record originates from a study of blood T cell repertoires in COVID-19. Germline CDR1 is MNHEY and CDR2 is SVGAGI. The CDR3 sequence is 14 residues long. Unmatched junction bases numbered 9, after V lost 5 bases and J lost 6 bases. Libraries were prepared by immunoSEQ multiplex PCR; TCRdb keeps only in-frame clonotypes and omits some of them. The data show about 160,000 clones, less than 90% seen once. This receptor was identified in a young man with active or convalescent COVID-19. The chain carries TRBV6-5 and TRBJ1-1; 7 nucleotides align to TRBD1. The specimen sequenced was peripheral blood. CDR3 bases: TGTGCCAGCAGTCGCGAACAGGGGTTGGCTGAAGCTTTCTTT. Its translation is CASSREQGLAEAFF.